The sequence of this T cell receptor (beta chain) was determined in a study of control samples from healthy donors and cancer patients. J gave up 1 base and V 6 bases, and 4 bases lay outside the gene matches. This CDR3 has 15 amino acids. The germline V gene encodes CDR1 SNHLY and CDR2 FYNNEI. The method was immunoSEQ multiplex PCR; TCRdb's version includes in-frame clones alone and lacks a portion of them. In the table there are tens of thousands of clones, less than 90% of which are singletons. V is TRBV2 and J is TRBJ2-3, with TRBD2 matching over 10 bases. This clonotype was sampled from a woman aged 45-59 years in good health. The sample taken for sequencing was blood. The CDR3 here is CASRASGSGTDTQYF. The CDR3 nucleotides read TGTGCCAGCAGGGCTAGCGGGAGTGGCACAGATACGCAGTATTTT. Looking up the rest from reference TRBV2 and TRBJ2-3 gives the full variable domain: EPEVTQTPSHQVTQMGQEVILRCVPISNHLYFYWYRQILGQKVEFLVSFYNNEISEKSEIFDDQFSVERPDGSNFTLKIRSTKLEDSAMYFCASRASGSGTDTQYFGPGTRLTVL.